The rows below give T cell receptor beta chains drawn from one sample of a study of T cell clones after liver transplantation. Profiled with immunoSEQ multiplex PCR; TCRdb holds only in-frame clones, not every one. The data hold around 70,000 clones, with roughly 92% observed a single time. The sequencing used CD4+ T cells from blood, collected approximately 27 months after liver transplant. These receptors originate from a human patient who received a liver transplant. Some of the T cells might come from the graft donor. CDR3s include the opening cysteine and the closing phenylalanine or tryptophan. Not all rows give a size; the values are once, few, many and, for expanded clones, a class.

V gene	J gene	clone size	CDR3 protein
TRBV28	TRBJ2-1	.	CASSLEGDEQFF
TRBV6-5	TRBJ1-4	.	CASSYGQGGSNEKLFF
TRBV7-8	TRBJ1-5	.	CASSPGPDSNQPQHF
TRBV9	TRBJ1-4	.	CASSAKQGGDEKLFF
TRBV7-9	TRBJ2-2	.	CASTTIAFRELFF
TRBV5-1	TRBJ2-3	.	CASSWGQGHGDTQYF
TRBV18	TRBJ2-5	.	CASGRDRGSETQYF
TRBV5-4	TRBJ2-3	.	CASSLGGLARGSDTQYF
TRBV7-2	TRBJ1-2	.	CASSPPDSYGYTF
TRBV27	TRBJ2-7	.	CASSLSGGGSRTASYEQYF
TRBV4-3	TRBJ2-2	once	CASSQEAGLAGNTGELFF
TRBV5-1	TRBJ2-2	.	CASSLDGGVGGELFF
TRBV27	TRBJ2-2	.	CASSLADRANTGELFF
TRBV5-1	TRBJ2-7	.	CASSTGQVEPYEQYF
TRBV5-1	TRBJ1-1	.	CASMKGGNTEAFF
TRBV2	TRBJ2-1	.	CASNGLDGVEQFF
TRBV6-4	TRBJ1-1	.	CASKRLPGQGGQLNTEAFF
TRBV9	TRBJ1-2	.	CASSPRQGAHYGGYTF
TRBV30	TRBJ1-1	.	CAWGAGGMNTEAFF
TRBV5-6	TRBJ1-1	.	CASSPTGNTEAFF
TRBV15	TRBJ1-2	.	CATSRDRGDGYTF
TRBV18	TRBJ1-4	.	CASSPDRTTNEKLFF
TRBV11-3	TRBJ2-5	.	CASSLGTSGTEETQYF
TRBV7-3	TRBJ2-1	.	CASRAKGHNEQFF
TRBV18	TRBJ1-2	.	CASSPFTTGDGYTF
TRBV18	TRBJ2-5	once	CASSPPVLAGGEWETQYF
TRBV11-3	TRBJ2-3	once	CASSHGTDTQYF
TRBV28	TRBJ1-2	.	CASSLRELSYGYTF
TRBV10-2	TRBJ1-1	.	CASSDLGVNTEAFF
TRBV19	TRBJ2-2	.	CASSRTGPGELFF
TRBV14	TRBJ1-1	.	CASSRAGGVWDTEAFF
TRBV2	TRBJ2-7	.	CASRGLGRLTYEQYF
TRBV19	TRBJ2-7	.	CASSVGTSGRSEQYF
TRBV25-1	TRBJ2-3	.	CASSDLLGDLMDTQYF
TRBV7-2	TRBJ2-1	.	CASSVEVSSYNEQFF
TRBV7-9	TRBJ2-1	.	CATYLAGYRNEQFF
TRBV18	TRBJ2-3	.	CASAKGQGAKDTQYF
TRBV7-2	TRBJ1-4	.	CASSLVLSEKLFF
TRBV5-1	TRBJ2-2	.	CASSSTRAGDGELFF
TRBV7-3	TRBJ2-1	few	CASSLGPGNEQFF
TRBV9	TRBJ1-4	.	CASSVAAGGNEKLFF
TRBV5-4	TRBJ2-5	.	CASSRVTAPTETQYF
TRBV11-2	TRBJ1-4	.	CASSTQGGANEKLFF
TRBV5-4	TRBJ2-2	.	CASSRSQAGELFF
TRBV2	TRBJ1-1	.	CASSFGLNTEAFF
TRBV2	TRBJ1-2	.	CASIENRGYGYTF